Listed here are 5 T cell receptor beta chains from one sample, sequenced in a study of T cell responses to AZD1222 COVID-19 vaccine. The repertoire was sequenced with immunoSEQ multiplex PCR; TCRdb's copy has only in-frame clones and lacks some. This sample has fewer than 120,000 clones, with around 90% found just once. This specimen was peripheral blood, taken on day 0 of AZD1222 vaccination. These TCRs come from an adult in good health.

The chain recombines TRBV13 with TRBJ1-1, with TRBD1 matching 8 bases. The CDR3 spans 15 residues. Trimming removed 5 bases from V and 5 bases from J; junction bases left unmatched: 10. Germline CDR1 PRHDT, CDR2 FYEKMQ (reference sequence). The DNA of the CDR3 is TGTGCCAGCAGCGCCGACAGGGGATGGAGGACTGAAGCTTTCTTT. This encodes CASSADRGWRTEAFF.

CDR3 in amino acids: CASSDPRGGARDTQYF. DNA of the CDR3: TGTGCCAGCAGTGACCCCCGCGGCGGGGCGAGAGATACGCAGTATTTT. The J gene is TRBJ2-3, the V gene TRBV6-4; TRBD2 is a possible D gene (6 bases). Deletions cut 2 bases from V and 5 bases from J, with 17 bases between. CDR1 is MRHNA, CDR2 SNTAGT, per germline. The CDR3 is made up of 16 amino acids.

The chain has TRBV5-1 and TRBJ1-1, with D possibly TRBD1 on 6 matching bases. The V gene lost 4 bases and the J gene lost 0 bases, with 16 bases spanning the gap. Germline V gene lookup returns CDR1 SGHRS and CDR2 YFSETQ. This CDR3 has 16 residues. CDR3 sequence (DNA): TGCGCCAGCAGCGACAGCGCCGGGACACTGAACACTGAAGCTTTCTTT. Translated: CASSDSAGTLNTEAFF.

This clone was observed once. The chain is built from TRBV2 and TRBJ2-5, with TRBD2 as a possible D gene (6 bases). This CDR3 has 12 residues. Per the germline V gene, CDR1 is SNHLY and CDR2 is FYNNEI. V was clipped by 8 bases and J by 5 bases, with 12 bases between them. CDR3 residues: CASGGFLETQYF. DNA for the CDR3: TGTGCCAGCGGAGGGTTCTTGGAGACCCAGTACTTC.

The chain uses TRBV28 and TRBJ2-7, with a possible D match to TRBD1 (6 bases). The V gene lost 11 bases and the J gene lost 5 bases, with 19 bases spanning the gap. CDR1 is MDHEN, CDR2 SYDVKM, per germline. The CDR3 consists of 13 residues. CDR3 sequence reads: CAVTGPRLNEQYF. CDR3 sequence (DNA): TGTGCCGTAACAGGGCCGAGGTTGAACGAGCAGTACTTC.